This TCR beta chain was identified in a study of blood T cell repertoires in COVID-19 (TCRdb year 2020). As for the study more broadly: Collaborator samples came from the United States, Italy and Spain and covered acute and convalescent phases of COVID-19. The sample metadata nearly always contained a de-identified subject ID, COVID-19 status, age in years and sex. Subjects who had been exposed to COVID-19, were actively infected with it, or had recovered from it provided the deeply sampled blood TCRbeta repertoires that made up the dataset. The repertoires were made available in a free public database intended to serve as a resource for research on the immune response to SARS-CoV-2. Samples came from the ongoing ImmuneRACE study (first 160 participants) plus 1,254 subjects from 6 global collaborators. The material from the prospective study consisted of cDNA or gDNA derived from T cells, B-cell-depleted T cells, or PBMCs. HLA class I and class II types, where available, came from metadata supplied by the sample provider rather than from assay-based typing.

CDR1 is given as SGHNT and CDR2 as YENEEA, both from the germline V gene. V gives up 5 bases and J gives up 4 bases, and the segment between their germline ends measures 9 bases. The CDR3 goes from the cysteine to the phenylalanine over 12 residues. The retained sequence is limited to the CDR3, 36 bases, with the frame set at the first base. Worth noting for this clone: Its antigen is currently not known. No much larger clone exists at a distance of one base, and base qualities are not known.

General conclusions and limits of the study: The quantity of clinical and demographic metadata differed by source and by participant and was supplied without curation.

Each collaborating institution followed its own protocols to collect whole blood in K2EDTA tubes. For TCRbeta analysis, collaborators shipped samples in one of three forms: frozen whole blood, isolated PBMCs, or DNA extracted from either of those sample types. The immunoSEQ Assay, a bias-controlled multiplex PCR, was used to amplify TCRbeta CDR3 regions from genomic DNA. In the original analysis: Nucleated cell counts per sample were estimated from amplification of reference gene primers within the assay. Sequence reads were collapsed and filtered to measure the absolute abundance of every unique TCRbeta CDR3 rearrangement. For each sample, productive Simpson clonality was calculated by taking the square root of Simpson's diversity index across productive rearrangements. TCRdb re-hosts the immuneACCESS table, in-frame sequences only. Its copies lack some clones; in the studies checked, an unresolved V gene accounts for under half of them, and the cause for the rest is not known. The D gene and trimming were derived from the DNA, and the V and J assignments and clone size from that table. Recorded for this sample are around 98,000 clones; 65% to 85% of them occurred a single time. Roughly a sixth of the sample comes from the top ten.

Sequences were obtained from peripheral blood. Recombination linked TRBV11-3 to TRBJ2-7; the D gene identity is not certain. This receptor was taken from a woman aged 55-70 years with acute or convalescent COVID-19. CDR3 region: CASSRVHYEQYF. The bases read TGTGCCAGCAGCCGGGTCCATTACGAGCAGTACTTC.